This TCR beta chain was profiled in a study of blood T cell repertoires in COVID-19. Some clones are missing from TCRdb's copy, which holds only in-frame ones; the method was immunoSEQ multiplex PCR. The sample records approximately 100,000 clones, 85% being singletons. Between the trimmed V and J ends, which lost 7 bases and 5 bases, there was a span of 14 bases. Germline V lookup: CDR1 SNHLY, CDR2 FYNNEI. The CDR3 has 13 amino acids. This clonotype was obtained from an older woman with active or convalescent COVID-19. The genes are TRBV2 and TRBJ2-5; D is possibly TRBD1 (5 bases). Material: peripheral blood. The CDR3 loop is CASTGQSRETQYF. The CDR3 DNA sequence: TGTGCCAGCACCGGACAATCCAGGGAGACCCAGTACTTC. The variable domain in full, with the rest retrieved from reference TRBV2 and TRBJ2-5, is EPEVTQTPSHQVTQMGQEVILRCVPISNHLYFYWYRQILGQKVEFLVSFYNNEISEKSEIFDDQFSVERPDGSNFTLKIRSTKLEDSAMYFCASTGQSRETQYFGPGTRLLVL.